Below, 18 T cell receptor beta chains from the same sample are listed, as sequenced in a study of CXCR3-negative and CXCR3-positive naive CD8 T cells. The TRB libraries of cDNA were built by UMI-labeled 5' RACE. From the 5' RACE reads, TCRdb lists one entry per CDR3 protein and no DNA. The sample holds about 150,000 distinct CDR3 sequences. General study results and limits: Against CXCR3-negative naive cells, CXCR3-positive naive cells showed more hydrophobic TRB CDR3s.

No cognate antigen is known for these TCRs. What was sequenced was naive CXCR3+ CD8+ T cells from blood. Described subset: CD45RO-CCR7+CD27+CD95- naive CD8+ T cells expressing CXCR3 (TNR3+). The source of these receptors is a human donor in good health. Some clones in this sample may be carry-over from other donors' samples.

V and J are TRBV12-3 or TRBV12-4 and TRBJ2-4; TCRdb's D gene call, TRBD1, goes unchecked for lack of DNA. The CDR3 runs 16 residues. CDR3: CASSPPGGRGPNIQYF.

The gene calls are TRBV28 and TRBJ2-7; TCRdb's assignment of TRBD1 cannot be checked, as there is no DNA. CDR1 and CDR2 from the germline V gene are MDHEN and SYDVKM. The CDR3 has 15 residues. The CDR3 region is CASSLSGVGTYEQYF.

The V gene is TRBV29-1, the J gene TRBJ2-3; there is no DNA to check the TCRdb D call of TRBD2. CDR3 size: 15 residues. Per the germline V gene, CDR1 is SQVTM and CDR2 is ANQGSEA. Here the CDR3 reads CSVAPGEGGTDTQYF.

J is TRBJ2-5 and V is TRBV5-1; the D gene TCRdb calls, TRBD2, cannot be checked with no DNA. This CDR3 has 17 amino acids. CDR1 is SGHRS, CDR2 YFSETQ, per germline. The CDR3 sequence: CASSYELAGGPWETQYF.

The rearrangement uses TRBV5-6 and TRBJ2-1; TCRdb gives TRBD1 as the D gene, but with no DNA this cannot be confirmed. The CDR3 runs 19 residues. Germline V gene lookup returns CDR1 SGHDT and CDR2 YYEEEE. This CDR3 is CARYTISKRRDSENNEQFF.

This chain uses TRBV11-2 with TRBJ1-2; TCRdb returns TRBD1, unconfirmable since there is no DNA. Germline CDR1 and CDR2: SGHAT and FQNNGV. The CDR3 totals 14 residues. CDR3 loop: CASTHRGAISGYTF. Supplemented by reference TRBV11-2 and TRBJ1-2, the full variable domain reads EAGVAQSPRYKIIEKRQSVAFWCNPISGHATLYWYQQILGQGPKLLIQFQNNGVVDDSQLPKDRFSAERLKGVDSTLKIQPAKLEDSAVYLCASTHRGAISGYTFGSGTRLTVV.

The chain combines TRBV14 with TRBJ2-3; TCRdb returns TRBD1, unconfirmable since there is no DNA. The CDR3 spans 16 residues. CDR1 and CDR2 from the germline V gene are SGHDN and FVKESK. The CDR3 sequence is CASSQDPRDSTDTQYF.

The chain joins TRBV5-6 to TRBJ2-3; TCRdb proposes TRBD2, but this gene call is untestable without DNA. CDR3 length: 16 residues. The germline CDR1 and CDR2 sequences are SGHDT and YYEEEE. The CDR3 loop reads CASSLGIAGLLGTQYF.

The chain carries TRBV11-3 and TRBJ1-1; lacking DNA, the TRBD1 call made by TCRdb goes unchecked. The CDR3 spans 15 residues. From germline, CDR1 is SGHNT and CDR2 YENEEA. Here the CDR3 reads CASSGYGDLNTEAFF.

V gene TRBV7-9 combines with J gene TRBJ2-3; the D call from TCRdb, TRBD1, cannot be confirmed without DNA. CDR1 and CDR2 from the germline V gene are SEHNR and FQNEAQ (reference sequence). This CDR3 is built from 12 residues. The CDR3: CASSEGPDTQYF.

CDR3 protein: CASSRVGGFRADTQYF. The V and J genes are TRBV5-1 and TRBJ2-3; the D call from TCRdb, TRBD2, cannot be confirmed without DNA. This CDR3 contains 16 residues. Per germline, CDR1 SGHRS and CDR2 YFSETQ.

The rearrangement joins TRBV7-6 to TRBJ2-1; the TCRdb D gene call, TRBD2, has no DNA to confirm it. Germline V lookup: CDR1 SGHVS, CDR2 FNYEAQ. The CDR3 has 15 amino acids. The chain's CDR3 is CASSLGLAGENEQFF.

The chain links TRBV29-1 to TRBJ1-1. Germline values: CDR1 SQVTM, CDR2 ANQGSEA. The CDR3 consists of 11 residues. CDR3 sequence: CSVEGVTEAFF.

The J gene is TRBJ2-7, the V gene TRBV28; lacking DNA, the TRBD1 call made by TCRdb goes unchecked. The CDR3 is 13 residues long. Germline V gene sequence: CDR1 MDHEN, CDR2 SYDVKM. This CDR3 reads CASSLQGVREQYF.

The chain couples TRBV27 to TRBJ2-1; the D call from TCRdb, TRBD1, cannot be confirmed without DNA. Germline V gene lookup returns CDR1 MNHEY and CDR2 SMNVEV (reference sequence). The CDR3 runs 15 residues. The CDR3 reads CATNPGGYSYNEQFF.

V is TRBV20-1 and J is TRBJ1-1; without DNA, the TCRdb call of TRBD1 cannot be checked. Germline assignment: CDR1 DFQATT and CDR2 SNEGSKA (reference sequence). The CDR3 is 15 amino acids. CDR3 sequence: CSARETGGRNTEAFF.

The chain couples TRBV28 to TRBJ1-1; TCRdb calls TRBD1, which cannot be checked without DNA. The germline gives CDR1 MDHEN, CDR2 SYDVKM. CDR3 size: 17 residues. The CDR3 sequence: CASVSRGQAGYNTEAFF.

The chain employs TRBV5-5 and TRBJ2-2; TCRdb picks TRBD2, but there is no DNA to check that call. CDR3 length equals 14 residues. Germline CDR1 SGHKS, CDR2 YYEKEE (reference sequence). CDR3 protein: CATHDYPNTGELFF.